The clone carrying this T cell receptor beta chain was recorded only once. These data are taken from a study of shared clonotypes between healthy human individuals. The CDR3 is 10 amino acids. Trimming took 0 bases from V and 14 from J, leaving 10 bases between them. Germline V gene lookup returns CDR1 SQVTM and CDR2 ANQGSEA. The genomic DNA of each subset was split evenly across several immunoSEQ plates. Produced via immunoSEQ multiplex PCR; TCRdb's table is partial and in-frame only. Of 1 million to 1.2 million clones in the sample, approximately 75% are singletons; the top ten hold about 0.94%. The sequenced sample consisted of memory CD4+ T cells from PBMCs. The subset was: CD45RA-negative fraction. The receptor was isolated from a man in his late teens or twenties in good health. Some clones in this sample may be carry-over from other donors' samples. This chain uses TRBV29-1 with TRBJ1-2; D ambiguous. The CDR3 DNA sequence: TGCAGCGTTGAAGATAAGGGCGGGACCTTC. The encoded protein is CSVEDKGGTF.